Only one count was recorded for the clone carrying this T cell receptor beta chain. Its antigen is as yet unknown. The data were obtained in a study of lymphopenia after photon versus proton radiotherapy. General observations from the study: Post-nadir diversity loss with photons came from oligoclonal expansion, particularly CD8+ Temra cells. Survival link was tested only in deceased patients; proton benefit remains a possibility. A bigger post-nadir fall in TCR diversity correlated inversely with survival time in deceased patients. Photon-treated patients lost naive T cells and TCR diversity; proton-treated stayed stable.

The CDR3 totals 14 residues. Germline CDR1 reads LGHNA; CDR2 reads YSLEER. V was cut by 1 base and J by 4 bases, with 11 bases left in between. Generated by immunoSEQ multiplex PCR, the TCRdb table keeps only in-frame clones and is missing some. This sample has some 55,000 clones, with 86% found just once. The TCR originated in a man aged 40-49 years with gastric cancer. The chain uses TRBV4-3 and TRBJ2-7, with D uncertain. Sequenced material: peripheral blood, taken from a patient treated with photon-based radiotherapy. DNA of the CDR3: TGCGCCAGCAGCCAAGGTCTGGGCGGTTACGAGCAGTACTTC. It specifies CASSQGLGGYEQYF.